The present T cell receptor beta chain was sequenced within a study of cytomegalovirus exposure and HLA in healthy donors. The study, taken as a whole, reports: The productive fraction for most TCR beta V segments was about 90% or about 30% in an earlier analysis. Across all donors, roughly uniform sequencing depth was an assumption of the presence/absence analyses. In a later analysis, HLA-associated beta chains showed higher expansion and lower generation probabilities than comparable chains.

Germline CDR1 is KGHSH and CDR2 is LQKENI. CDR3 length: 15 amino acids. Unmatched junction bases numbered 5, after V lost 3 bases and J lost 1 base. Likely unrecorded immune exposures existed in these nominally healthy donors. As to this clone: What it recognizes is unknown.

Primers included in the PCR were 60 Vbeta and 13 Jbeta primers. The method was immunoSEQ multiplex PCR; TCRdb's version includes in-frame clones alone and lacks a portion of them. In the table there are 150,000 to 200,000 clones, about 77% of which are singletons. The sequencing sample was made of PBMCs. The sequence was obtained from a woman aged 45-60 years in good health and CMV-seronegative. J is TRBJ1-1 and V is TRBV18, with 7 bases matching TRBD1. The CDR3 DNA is TGTGCCAGCTCACCGGGACAGACTACGAACACTGAAGCTTTCTTT. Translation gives CASSPGQTTNTEAFF.